Following are 19 T cell receptor beta chains from one sample sequenced in a study of T cells in localized non-small cell lung cancer. TCRdb's table, derived via immunoSEQ multiplex PCR, lists solely in-frame clones and lacks some. The sample yields 45,000 to 70,000 clones, 80% to 90% seen once. Sequenced here: peripheral blood, sampled before any cancer treatment. Every receptor here comes from a woman between 40 and 69 years old with stage I lung adenocarcinoma.

Written as DNA, the CDR3 is TGTGCCAGCAGTGAAGATCTCCAGTCTGAAGCTTTCTTT. This codes for CASSEDLQSEAFF. The chain has TRBV25-1 and TRBJ1-1; unclear D gene. V was clipped by 2 bases and J by 6 bases, with 10 bases between them. The germline V gene encodes CDR1 MGHDK and CDR2 SYGVNS. The CDR3 loop spans 13 amino acids.

This sequence joins TRBV11-2 and TRBJ1-4; the D gene is possibly TRBD1 (5 bases). The CDR3 has 13 amino acids. From germline, CDR1 is SGHAT and CDR2 FQNNGV. Trimming took 8 bases from V and 0 from J, leaving 7 bases between them. The CDR3 protein is CASARATNEKLFF. The CDR3 nucleotides are TGTGCCAGCGCCAGGGCAACTAATGAAAAACTGTTTTTT.

This clone was detected only once. The chain employs TRBV6-4 and TRBJ2-5; TRBD1 aligns across 7 bases. V was pared by 2 bases and J by 5 bases, with 5 bases of the junction left unmatched. The CDR3 contains 14 residues. Germline CDR1 MRHNA, CDR2 SNTAGT. CDR3 amino acids: CASSDVTGRETQYF. The CDR3 nucleotides read TGTGCCAGCAGTGACGTGACAGGGCGTGAGACCCAGTACTTC.

The chain couples TRBV4-1 to TRBJ1-5; tentative D call: TRBD1 (5 bases). The CDR3 is made up of 16 amino acids. With 1 base removed from V and 2 bases from J, the gap between germline ends came to 12 bases. Germline values: CDR1 MGHRA, CDR2 YSYEKL. The CDR3 nucleotides read TGCGCCAGCAGCCAAGTGGAGGGGCTCGGCAATCAGCCCCAGCATTTT. Translated: CASSQVEGLGNQPQHF.

The chain recombines TRBV29-1 with TRBJ1-4; a possible D gene is TRBD1 (5 bases). V lost 5 bases and J lost 7, with 14 bases in between. Germline values: CDR1 SQVTM, CDR2 ANQGSEA. The CDR3 runs to 13 residues. This chain's CDR3 is CSVSMQGTEKLFF. As DNA, the CDR3 is TGCAGCGTTTCAATGCAGGGAACTGAAAAACTGTTTTTT.

The V gene is TRBV29-1, the J gene TRBJ2-5, with TRBD2 matching 9 bases. The CDR3 is 12 residues long. V gave up 6 bases and J gave up 5 bases; unmatched junction bases: 4. Germline values: CDR1 SQVTM, CDR2 ANQGSEA. CDR3 sequence reads: CSVAGGWETQYF. CDR3 sequence (DNA): TGCAGCGTAGCGGGGGGTTGGGAGACCCAGTACTTC.

The chain carries TRBV28 and TRBJ1-5; a weak D match, TRBD1 (6 bases). From germline, CDR1 is MDHEN and CDR2 SYDVKM. This CDR3 spans 14 amino acids. V was pared by 7 bases and J by 4 bases, with 14 bases between. The CDR3 protein is CASTEQGINQPQHF. CDR3 DNA sequence: TGTGCCAGCACCGAACAGGGTATTAATCAGCCCCAGCATTTT. The complete variable domain, with remaining parts taken from reference TRBV28 and TRBJ1-5, reads DVKVTQSSRYLVKRTGEKVFLECVQDMDHENMFWYRQDPGLGLRLIYFSYDVKMKEKGDIPEGYSVSREKKERFSLILESASTNQTSMYLCASTEQGINQPQHFGDGTRLSIL.

V gene TRBV14 combines with J gene TRBJ1-3, with unresolved D. CDR1 SGHDN and CDR2 FVKESK come from the germline V gene. The CDR3 loop spans 14 amino acids. The ends were cut back, 1 base at V and 4 bases at J, with 8 bases in the middle. The CDR3 spells CASSQAALGNTIYF. The CDR3, as DNA: TGTGCCAGCAGCCAAGCGGCCTTGGGAAACACCATATATTTT.

The count of this clone is one. The chain links TRBV29-1 to TRBJ2-7; no clear D. Trimming took 5 bases from V and 2 from J, leaving 10 bases between them. CDR1 is SQVTM and CDR2 is ANQGSEA in the germline V gene. The length of the CDR3 is 12 residues. The CDR3 DNA follows: TGCAGCGTTTCTGCCGGGCCCTACGAGCAGTACTTC. It translates to CSVSAGPYEQYF.

As DNA, the CDR3 is TGCGCCAGCAGCCAAGGAGGGACAGGGGGGCTGGAGACCCAGTACTTC. Its protein is CASSQGGTGGLETQYF. The chain uses TRBV4-3 and TRBJ2-5; 11 nucleotides align to TRBD1. The ends lost 1 base at V and 5 bases at J; junction bases unmatched: 6. Germline V gene data show CDR1 as LGHNA and CDR2 as YSLEER. The CDR3 contains 16 residues.

With respect to this clone: The germline gene is not matched at one end of the junction; a read error may be the cause. This chain links TRBV5-1 with TRBJ1-5; D gene unclear. The length of the CDR3 is 13 residues. Looked up from germline, CDR1 is SGHRS and CDR2 is YFSETQ. Here the CDR3 DNA reads TGTGCCAGCAGCGACACACTGAATCAGCCCCAGCATTTT. Amino acids: CASSDTLNQPQHF.

This chain uses TRBV7-6 with TRBJ1-2; D might be TRBD1 (6 bases). The CDR3 covers 14 residues. Trimming pared 1 base from V and 5 bases from J, leaving 11 bases between. Germline CDR1 is SGHVS and CDR2 is FNYEAQ. CDR3 sequence: CASSLEARGYGYTF. The CDR3 DNA sequence: TGTGCCAGCAGCTTAGAGGCCAGGGGTTATGGCTACACCTTC.

There are a few counts of this clone. V usage is TRBV7-9 and J usage is TRBJ2-7; D is possibly TRBD2 (7 bases). CDR3 length: 15 amino acids. The V gene's germline CDR1 is SEHNR and CDR2 FQNEAQ (reference sequence). V was trimmed by 2 bases and J by 0 bases, leaving 11 bases between them. The CDR3 spells CASSLTGGGSYEQYF. Written as DNA, the CDR3 is TGTGCCAGCAGCTTAACGGGGGGCGGCTCCTACGAGCAGTACTTC.

The chain carries TRBV7-2 and TRBJ1-1; the D gene is possibly TRBD1 (5 bases). Trimming left V 0 bases short and J 4 bases short, with 9 bases between. The CDR3 has 14 amino acids. Per germline, CDR1 SGHTA and CDR2 FQGNSA. As DNA, the CDR3 is TGTGCCAGCAGCTTAGCACAGGTGAGCACTGAAGCTTTCTTT. This encodes CASSLAQVSTEAFF.

The chain employs TRBV5-1 and TRBJ2-1, with D perhaps TRBD2 (5 bases). The length of the CDR3 is 19 residues. Germline V lookup: CDR1 SGHRS, CDR2 YFSETQ. V dropped 1 base and J dropped 5 bases, with 25 bases sitting between them. The CDR3 nucleotides are TGCGCCAGCAGCTTGTGGTTTTCATCTCAGCGGACGCTCAACAATGAGCAGTTCTTC. Its translation: CASSLWFSSQRTLNNEQFF. The full variable domain, rest sourced from reference TRBV5-1 and TRBJ2-1, is KAGVTQTPRYLIKTRGQQVTLSCSPISGHRSVSWYQQTPGQGLQFLFEYFSETQRNKGNFPGRFSGRQFSNSRSEMNVSTLELGDSALYLCASSLWFSSQRTLNNEQFFGPGTRLTVL.

The chain recombines TRBV2 with TRBJ2-3; D not resolved. The V end was cut by 3 bases, the J end by 4 bases, with 5 bases between. Per the germline V gene, CDR1 is SNHLY and CDR2 is FYNNEI. CDR3 length equals 12 residues. The CDR3 DNA reads as TGTGCCAGCAGTGATCCCCCAGATACGCAGTATTTT. Amino acids: CASSDPPDTQYF.

This chain joins TRBV5-1 and TRBJ1-1, with a possible D match to TRBD1 (5 bases). CDR3 size: 16 residues. The germline V and J ends were trimmed by 0 bases and 1 base, with 13 bases remaining between them. Looked up from germline, CDR1 is SGHRS and CDR2 is YFSETQ. The CDR3 reads CASSLALGGGNTEAFF. CDR3 coding DNA: TGCGCCAGCAGCTTGGCGCTTGGCGGGGGGAACACTGAAGCTTTCTTT.

The CDR3 DNA sequence: TGTGCCACCAGCAGAGATAGCAGCCTAGCCGGGGAGCTGTTTTTT. Its translation: CATSRDSSLAGELFF. This chain joins TRBV15 and TRBJ2-2; D is undetermined. Trimming took 0 bases from V and 6 from J, leaving 11 bases between them. The CDR3 has 15 residues. The germline CDR1 and CDR2 sequences are LNHNV and YYDKDF (reference sequence).

The chain combines TRBV5-6 with TRBJ1-1; D remains ambiguous. This CDR3 is 16 amino acids long. The V end lost 4 bases, the J end lost 1 base, and 17 bases lay between the germline ends. CDR1 is SGHDT, CDR2 YYEEEE, per germline. CDR3 nucleotide sequence: TGTGCCAGCAGCGGATCAAGCGGCAGACCGAACACTGAAGCTTTCTTT. This gives the protein CASSGSSGRPNTEAFF.